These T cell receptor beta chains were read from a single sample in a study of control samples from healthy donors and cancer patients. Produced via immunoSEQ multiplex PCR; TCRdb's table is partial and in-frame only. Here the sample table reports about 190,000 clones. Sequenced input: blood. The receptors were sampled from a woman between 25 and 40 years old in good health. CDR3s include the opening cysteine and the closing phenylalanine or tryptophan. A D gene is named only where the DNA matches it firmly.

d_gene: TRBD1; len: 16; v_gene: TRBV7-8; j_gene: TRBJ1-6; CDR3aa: CASSSRQGPPNSPLHF; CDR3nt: TGTGCCAGCAGCTCGCGACAGGGGCCACCTAATTCACCCCTCCACTTT
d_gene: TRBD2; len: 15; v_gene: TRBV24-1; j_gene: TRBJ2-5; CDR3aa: CATSDPRLAQETQYF; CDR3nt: TGTGCCACCAGTGACCCTAGACTAGCCCAAGAGACCCAGTACTTC
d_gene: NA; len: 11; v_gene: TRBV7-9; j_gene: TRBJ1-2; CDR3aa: CASSFGGHYTF; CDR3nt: TGTGCCAGCAGCTTTGGCGGACACTACACCTTC
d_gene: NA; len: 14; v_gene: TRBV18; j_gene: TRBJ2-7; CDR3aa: CASSPPIQGYEQYF; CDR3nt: TGTGCCAGCTCACCACCGATACAGGGCTACGAGCAGTACTTC
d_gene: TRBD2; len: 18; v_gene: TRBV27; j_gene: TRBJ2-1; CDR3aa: CASSLGRGRGSSYNEQFF; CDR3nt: TGTGCCAGCAGTTTAGGGCGTGGGCGGGGGAGCTCCTACAATGAGCAGTTCTTC
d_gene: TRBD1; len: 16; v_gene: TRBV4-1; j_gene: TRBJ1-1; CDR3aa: CASSRLQGAANTEAFF; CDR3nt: TGCGCCAGCAGCCGGCTACAGGGGGCGGCTAACACTGAAGCTTTCTTT
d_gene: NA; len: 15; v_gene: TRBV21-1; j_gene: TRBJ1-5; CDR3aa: CASSSHQGSNQPQHF; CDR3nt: TGTGCCAGCAGCTCTCACCAGGGGAGCAATCAGCCCCAGCATTTT
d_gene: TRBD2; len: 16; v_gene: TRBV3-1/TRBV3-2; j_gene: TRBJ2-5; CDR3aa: CASSRFGLAARETQYF; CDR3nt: TGTGCCAGCAGCCGATTCGGACTAGCGGCGCGAGAGACCCAGTACTTC
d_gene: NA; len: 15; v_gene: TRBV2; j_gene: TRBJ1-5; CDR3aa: CASSAPPGVNQPQHF; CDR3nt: TGTGCCAGCAGCGCACCCCCAGGGGTCAATCAGCCCCAGCATTTT
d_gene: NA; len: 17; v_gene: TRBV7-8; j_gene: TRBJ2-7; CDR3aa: CASSLGATSIPLDEQYF; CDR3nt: TGTGCCAGCAGCTTAGGTGCGACCTCTATCCCTCTCGACGAGCAGTACTTC
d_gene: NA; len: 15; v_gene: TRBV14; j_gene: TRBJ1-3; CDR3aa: CASSKGQFSGNTIYF; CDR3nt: TGTGCCAGCAGTAAGGGGCAGTTCTCTGGAAACACCATATATTTT
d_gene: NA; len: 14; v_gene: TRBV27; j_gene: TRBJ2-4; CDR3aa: CASGISGVQNIQYF; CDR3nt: TGTGCCAGCGGGATTTCGGGCGTCCAAAACATTCAGTACTTC
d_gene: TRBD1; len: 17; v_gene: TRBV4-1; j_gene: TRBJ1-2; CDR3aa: CASREGLGQGGDYGYTF; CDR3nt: TGCGCCAGCAGAGAGGGCCTTGGACAGGGTGGGGACTATGGCTACACCTTC
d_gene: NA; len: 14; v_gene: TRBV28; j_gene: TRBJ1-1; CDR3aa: CASSFPGGTTEAFF; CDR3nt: TGTGCCAGCAGTTTTCCTGGGGGGACAACTGAAGCTTTCTTT
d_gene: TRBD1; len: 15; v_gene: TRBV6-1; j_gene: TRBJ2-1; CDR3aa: CASSDAGTGGGEQFF; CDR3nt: TGTGCCAGCAGTGACGCCGGGACAGGGGGTGGCGAGCAGTTCTTC
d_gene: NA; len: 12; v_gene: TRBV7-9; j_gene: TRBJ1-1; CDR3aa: CASRPGLSEAFF; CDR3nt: TGTGCCAGCAGACCCGGACTCTCTGAAGCTTTCTTT
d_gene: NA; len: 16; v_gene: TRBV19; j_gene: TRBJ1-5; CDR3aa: CASNKAGGVGNQPQHF; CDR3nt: TGTGCCAGTAACAAGGCCGGGGGGGTAGGTAATCAGCCCCAGCATTTT
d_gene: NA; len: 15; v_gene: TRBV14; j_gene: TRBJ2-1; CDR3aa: CASSQDSSSYNEQFF; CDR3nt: TGTGCCAGCAGCCAAGATTCTAGCTCCTACAATGAGCAGTTCTTC
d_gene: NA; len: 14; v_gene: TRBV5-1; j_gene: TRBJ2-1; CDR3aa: CASSLAASVNEQFF; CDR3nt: TGCGCCAGCAGCTTGGCAGCATCGGTCAATGAGCAGTTCTTC
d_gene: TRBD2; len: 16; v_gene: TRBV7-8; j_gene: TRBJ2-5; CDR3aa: CASSWTSGGAGETQYF; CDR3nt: TGTGCCAGCAGCTGGACTAGCGGGGGGGCTGGCGAGACCCAGTACTTC
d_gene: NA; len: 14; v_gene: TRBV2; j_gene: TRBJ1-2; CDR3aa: CASLLGSHSYGYTF; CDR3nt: TGTGCCAGTCTATTAGGCTCCCACTCGTATGGCTACACCTTC
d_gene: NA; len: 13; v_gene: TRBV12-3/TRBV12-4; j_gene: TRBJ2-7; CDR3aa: CASRRDEAYEQYF; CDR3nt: TGTGCCAGCAGGCGGGACGAAGCCTACGAGCAGTACTTC
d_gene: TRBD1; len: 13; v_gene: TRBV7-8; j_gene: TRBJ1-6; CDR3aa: CASSSTGSFPLHF; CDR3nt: TGTGCCAGCAGCTCGACAGGGAGTTTCCCCCTCCACTTT
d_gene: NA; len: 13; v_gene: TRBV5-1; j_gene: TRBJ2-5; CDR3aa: CASSLGGQETQYF; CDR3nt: TGCGCCAGCAGCTTGGGGGGGCAAGAGACCCAGTACTTC
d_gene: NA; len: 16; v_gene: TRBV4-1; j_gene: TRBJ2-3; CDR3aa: CASSQELGSGTDTQYF; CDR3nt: TGCGCCAGCAGCCAAGAACTGGGCAGTGGAACAGATACGCAGTATTTT
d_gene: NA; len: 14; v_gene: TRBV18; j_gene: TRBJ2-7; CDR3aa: CASSPTRNSYEQYF; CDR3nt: TGTGCCAGCTCACCGACACGCAACTCCTACGAGCAGTACTTC
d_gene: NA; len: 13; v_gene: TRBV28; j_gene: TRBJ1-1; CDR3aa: CASRREKITEAFF; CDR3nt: TGTGCCAGCAGGAGGGAAAAGATCACTGAAGCTTTCTTT
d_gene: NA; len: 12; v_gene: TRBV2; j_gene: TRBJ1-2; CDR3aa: CASSGGSDGYTF; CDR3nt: TGTGCCAGCAGTGGGGGGTCTGATGGCTACACCTTC